This TCR beta chain was found in a study of Tregs in tolerant kidney transplant recipients. Study-wide results and caveats: The small number of patients limits these findings pending further validation. This study did not directly address biological reproducibility.

As concerns this clone: The antigen is not known.

V gave up 0 bases and J gave up 2 bases, with 17 bases separating them. The CDR3 consists of 17 residues. In germline, CDR1 is MGHRA, CDR2 YSYEKL. CD4+CD25+CD127- Tregs, CD4+CD25- non-Tregs, CD4 and CD8 cells were sorted. Assay: immunoSEQ multiplex PCR; the TCRdb copy retains only in-frame clones and omits some. The sample holds over 60,000 clones, around 83% seen once. Sequencing was carried out using CD4+ T cells from blood. This chain joins TRBV4-1 and TRBJ2-7, with a tentative D call TRBD1 (6 bases). The sequence was collected from a human donor in good health. In DNA form, the CDR3 reads TGCGCCAGCAGCCAAGAGAGGGGTACAGGGCTGACCTACGAGCAGTACTTC. Translating it yields CASSQERGTGLTYEQYF.